This record looks at one T cell receptor beta chain sequence and its context. Trimming cost V 8 bases and J 2 bases; bases outside gene matches: 7. CDR1 and CDR2 from the germline V gene are KGHDR and SFDVKD. The CDR3 sequence is 14 residues long. The record originates from a study of tumor-infiltrating lymphocytes in primary liver carcinoma. TCR beta cDNA was reverse-transcribed from about 500 ng of total RNA. The reaction used a constant-region primer and ProtoScript II reverse transcriptase. Slightly modified ARM-PCR with three nested multiplex PCR rounds yielded TCR beta libraries. The opening two PCR rounds, around 10 cycles each, paired TRBV1-TRBV30 forward primers with a C-beta reverse primer. A single record per CDR3 protein comes from TCRdb applying MiXCR to the multiplex PCR reads. The data contain 75,000 to 80,000 distinct CDR3 sequences, around 66% of them singletons. Co-extraction of RNA and DNA was performed on 20-30 mg of unsorted bulk tissue.

The sample taken for sequencing was tumor-adjacent normal liver tissue. The TCR originated in a man aged 40-55 years with primary liver carcinoma and hepatitis B virus infection. The rearrangement uses TRBV24-1 and TRBJ1-1, with TRBD1 identical over 7 bases. CDR3 sequence reads: CATTRDSVNTEAFF. In DNA, the CDR3 is TGTGCCACCACTCGGGACAGCGTAAACACTGAAGCTTTCTTT.